This entry lists 25 T cell receptor beta chains sequenced from one sample in a study of T cell repertoires in cytomegalovirus infection. Each CDR3 protein is one row after TCRdb ran MiXCR on the reads. The data show roughly 280,000 distinct CDR3 sequences, approximately 14% seen once. Material for sequencing was PBMCs. These receptors came from a human donor in good health (CMV status not recorded). Some clones in this sample may be carry-over from other donors' samples.

This clonotype was seen a handful of times. The rearrangement uses TRBV11-2 and TRBJ2-5; D not resolved. Germline values: CDR1 SGHAT, CDR2 FQNNGV. The germline V and J ends were trimmed by 0 bases and 5 bases, with 7 bases remaining between them. This CDR3 has 13 residues. The CDR3 is CASSLEITETQYF. CDR3 sequence (DNA): TGTGCCAGCAGCTTAGAAATCACGGAGACCCAGTACTTC.

Note on this clonotype: It may be a read error: a sequence one base away is much more abundant. The chain joins TRBV4-1 to TRBJ2-7; D ambiguous. This CDR3 spans 13 amino acids. The V gene's germline CDR1 is MGHRA and CDR2 YSYEKL. V was clipped by 0 bases and J by 5 bases, with 8 bases between them. The CDR3 DNA follows: TGCGCCAGCAGCCAAGATTTATACCACGAGCAGTACTTC. Translated, it gives CASSQDLYHEQYF.

This sequence joins TRBV5-4 and TRBJ2-5, with D perhaps TRBD2 (6 bases). The V end lost 0 bases, the J end lost 5 bases, and 11 bases lay between the germline ends. Germline lookup yields CDR1 SGHNT and CDR2 YYREEE (reference sequence). This CDR3 region has 14 residues. CDR3 bases: TGTGCCAGCAGCTTGGGGAGGGCCAGGGAGACCCAGTACTTC. It yields the protein CASSLGRARETQYF.

Ten or more counts support this clonotype. This sequence joins TRBV7-3 and TRBJ1-5; D possibly corresponds to TRBD1 (5 bases). Germline CDR1 SGHTA, CDR2 FQGTGA. The CDR3 contains 14 residues. The V gene lost 2 bases and the J gene lost 4 bases, with 9 bases spanning the gap. CDR3 amino acids: CASSLSGPNQPQHF. CDR3 coding DNA: TGTGCCAGCAGCTTATCAGGGCCAAATCAGCCCCAGCATTTT.

V and J are TRBV29-1 and TRBJ2-1; D gene uncertain. This CDR3 has 12 amino acids. CDR1 and CDR2 (germline): SQVTM, ANQGSEA. V lost 8 bases and J lost 3, with 11 bases in between. The CDR3 nucleotides read TGCAGCATACCCGTGAACTACAATGAGCAGTTCTTC. Encoded protein: CSIPVNYNEQFF.

This clonotype occurred many times. CDR3 residues: CASLSPRAGSYNEQFF. CDR3 coding DNA: TGTGCCAGCCTCTCCCCGCGAGCGGGGTCGTACAATGAGCAGTTCTTC. The rearrangement joins TRBV7-2 to TRBJ2-1, with 7 bases identical to TRBD2. The CDR3 has 16 residues. Per the germline V gene, CDR1 is SGHTA and CDR2 is FQGNSA. J lost 4 bases, V lost 8 bases, and 14 bases had no gene match.

The chain recombines TRBV7-6 with TRBJ2-2, with D possibly matching TRBD2 (5 bases). The CDR3 loop spans 15 amino acids. Trimming took 0 bases from V and 3 from J, leaving 8 bases between them. Germline lookup yields CDR1 SGHVS and CDR2 FNYEAQ. The CDR3 DNA reads as TGTGCCAGCAGCTTAGCTAGCGTGTACACCGGGGAGCTGTTTTTT. Encoded protein: CASSLASVYTGELFF.

As regards this clonotype: Relative to the germline gene, one junction end is altered; a read error may explain this. The rearrangement uses TRBV7-9 and TRBJ1-3; D gene uncertain. The CDR3 covers 15 residues. In germline, CDR1 is SEHNR, CDR2 FQNEAQ (reference sequence). CDR3 bases: TGTGCCAGCAGCTCCCCCTTGGGAGACGGAACCACCATATATTTT. It encodes CASSSPLGDGTTIYF.

This clonotype was detected many times. The J gene is TRBJ2-2, the V gene TRBV4-1, with D perhaps TRBD1 (6 bases). Germline V gene sequence: CDR1 MGHRA, CDR2 YSYEKL. The CDR3 sequence is 15 residues long. Trimming removed 1 base at V and 6 bases at J, with 12 bases between. CDR3 residues: CASSQGLQGSGELFF. The CDR3 coding sequence is TGCGCCAGCAGCCAAGGATTACAGGGTTCCGGGGAGCTGTTTTTT.

This clonotype showed up many times. This chain links TRBV20-1 with TRBJ1-1; 8 bases are shared with TRBD1. The CDR3 loop spans 14 amino acids. The germline V gene encodes CDR1 DFQATT and CDR2 SNEGSKA (reference sequence). V gave up 2 bases and J gave up 5 bases; unmatched junction bases: 7. CDR3 in DNA: TGCAGTGCTAGATTCGACAGGGGTCAGACTGAAGCTTTCTTT. Its translation: CSARFDRGQTEAFF.

This clonotype has at least ten counts. The chain links TRBV6-2 or TRBV6-3 to TRBJ2-7; D not resolved. V was pared by 4 bases and J by 3 bases, with 10 bases between. Germline CDR1 is MNHEY and CDR2 is SVGEGT. This CDR3 has 13 residues. The CDR3 DNA sequence: TGTGCCAGCAGTTTCTCAGCTTTCTACGAGCAGTACTTC. Encoded protein: CASSFSAFYEQYF.

The chain is built from TRBV6-2 or TRBV6-3 and TRBJ2-4, with TRBD2 matching over 11 bases. The CDR3 has 14 amino acids. CDR1 MNHEY and CDR2 SVGEGT come from the germline V gene. After removal of 5 bases from V and 6 bases from J, the junction contained 3 bases not matched to a gene. The CDR3 bases are TGTGCCAGCAGTCAACTAGCGGGGGCAAACATTCAGTACTTC. It is translated as CASSQLAGANIQYF.

This clonotype was detected a few times. J is TRBJ1-2 and V is TRBV18; 9 bases map to TRBD1. Germline lookup yields CDR1 KGHSH and CDR2 LQKENI. The CDR3 is made up of 13 amino acids. Losses at the gene ends were 5 bases for V and 8 bases for J; bases not matched to a gene: 6. CDR3 DNA: TGTGCCAGCTCATCTGACAGGGGGAGCGGCTACACCTTC. Amino acid sequence: CASSSDRGSGYTF.

In this sample, this clonotype turned up many times. This CDR3 is CASSYSAGSQPQHF. CDR3 sequence (DNA): TGTGCCAGCAGTTACTCTGCGGGTTCCCAGCCCCAGCATTTT. The genes are TRBV6-2 or TRBV6-3 and TRBJ1-5; D is undetermined. The CDR3 spans 14 residues. CDR1 is MNHEY and CDR2 is SVGEGT in the germline V gene. V dropped 0 bases and J dropped 7 bases, with 10 bases sitting between them.

Details on this clonotype: At one boundary the junction diverges from the germline segment, which might be a read error. The genes are TRBV6-1 and TRBJ1-3; D uncertain. Germline CDR1 is MNHNS and CDR2 is SASEGT. This CDR3 contains 17 residues. The chain's CDR3 is CDSSDGSPFPSGNTIYF. CDR3 coding DNA: TGTGACAGCAGTGACGGGTCGCCTTTCCCCTCTGGAAACACCATATATTTT.

This clonotype was detected ten times or more. The chain is built from TRBV2 and TRBJ2-3; 11 nucleotides align to TRBD2. The CDR3 runs 15 residues. Germline V CDR1 and CDR2: SNHLY, FYNNEI. The V and J ends lost 3 bases and 5 bases, in that order; junction bases with no gene match: 4. The CDR3 sequence: CASSDFTSGGDTQYF. DNA for the CDR3: TGTGCCAGCAGTGACTTCACTAGCGGGGGAGATACGCAGTATTTT.

The chain carries TRBV19 and TRBJ1-1, with no clear D. Trimming took off 1 base at V and 1 base at J, with 7 bases between the two ends. Looked up from germline, CDR1 is LNHDA and CDR2 is SQIVND (reference sequence). The CDR3 is made up of 14 amino acids. CDR3 sequence (DNA): TGTGCCAGTAGTATAGCCGGCAAGAACACTGAAGCTTTCTTT. Translating gives CASSIAGKNTEAFF.

This clonotype was seen more than once but under ten times. This chain connects TRBV12-5 to TRBJ2-7, with D tentatively TRBD1 (6 bases). The CDR3 is 14 residues long. V lost 5 bases and J lost 6, with 17 bases in between. Germline V gene lookup returns CDR1 LGHNT and CDR2 FRNRAP. For the CDR3, the DNA is TGTGCTAGTGGTCAGGACAGCCGTTATGGCGAGCAGTACTTC. Protein sequence: CASGQDSRYGEQYF.

This clonotype has only a few counts. The chain links TRBV5-5 to TRBJ1-1, with D hard to call. CDR1 and CDR2 from the germline V gene are SGHKS and YYEKEE (reference sequence). Trimming left V 1 base short and J 0 bases short, with 10 bases between. The CDR3 is made up of 15 amino acids. The CDR3 loop reads CASSLQLLVNTEAFF. CDR3 bases: TGTGCCAGCAGCTTGCAACTCCTAGTGAACACTGAAGCTTTCTTT.

This clonotype was seen many times. This chain joins TRBV7-2 and TRBJ2-7; perhaps TRBD2 as D (5 bases). Germline V CDR1 and CDR2: SGHTA, FQGNSA. Trimming stripped 3 bases from V and 2 bases from J, with 11 bases between. The CDR3 is 14 amino acids. In DNA form, the CDR3 reads TGTGCCAGCAGCTTGAGGGTCAAAACCTACGAGCAGTACTTC. Translating gives CASSLRVKTYEQYF.

Written as DNA, the CDR3 is TGCAGTGCTAGGGGGGGGGGTGATAGCAATCAGCCCCAGCATTTT. It encodes CSARGGGDSNQPQHF. The genes are TRBV20-1 and TRBJ1-5; a possible D gene is TRBD1 (5 bases). The CDR3 length is 15 residues. The ends were cut back, 3 bases at V and 0 bases at J, with 12 bases in the middle. Germline-derived CDR1 and CDR2 are DFQATT and SNEGSKA (reference sequence).

In its sample, this clonotype was seen many times. V usage is TRBV15 and J usage is TRBJ1-5; D is unclear. Germline V gene sequence: CDR1 LNHNV, CDR2 YYDKDF (reference sequence). The CDR3 covers 17 residues. The ends were cut back, 3 bases at V and 0 bases at J, with 15 bases in the middle. CDR3 protein: CATSSYPDTFSNQPQHF. CDR3 nucleotide sequence: TGTGCCACCAGCAGCTACCCCGACACTTTTAGCAATCAGCCCCAGCATTTT.

This clonotype was observed at least ten times. The V gene is TRBV7-2, the J gene TRBJ2-2; D gene uncertain. Per germline, CDR1 SGHTA and CDR2 FQGNSA. The CDR3 extends over 16 amino acids. V was shortened by 2 bases and J by 7 bases, with 17 bases between the two germline ends. CDR3 coding DNA: TGTGCCAGCAGCTTATCACCTCGGGCTAGTCTCGGGGAGCTGTTTTTT. Translation gives CASSLSPRASLGELFF.

This clonotype was observed many times. This chain's CDR3 is CASSMGGTPDEAFF. CDR3 DNA: TGTGCCAGTAGTATGGGGGGGACACCCGATGAAGCTTTCTTT. V gene TRBV19 combines with J gene TRBJ1-1; tentatively, D is TRBD1 (6 bases). This CDR3 spans 14 amino acids. V gave up 3 bases and J gave up 7 bases, with 15 bases separating them. Germline-derived CDR1 and CDR2 are LNHDA and SQIVND (reference sequence).

The V and J genes are TRBV18 and TRBJ2-5, with D unresolved. V was pared by 1 base and J by 5 bases, with 8 bases between. This CDR3 contains 13 residues. Germline CDR1 and CDR2: KGHSH and LQKENI. The CDR3 protein is CASSPLPGETQYF. DNA for the CDR3: TGTGCCAGCTCACCACTCCCCGGGGAGACCCAGTACTTC.